This T cell receptor (beta chain) was identified during a study of cytomegalovirus exposure and HLA in healthy donors. This clone came up many times. What it recognizes is unknown. Per the germline V gene, CDR1 is SGHNT and CDR2 is YYREEE (reference sequence). The CDR3 runs 16 residues. The V gene end was trimmed by 0 bases and the J gene end by 2 bases; junction bases not matched to a gene: 4. PCR involved 60 Vbeta and 13 Jbeta primers. Sequencing used immunoSEQ multiplex PCR; TCRdb keeps in-frame clones, though not all of them. Of about 170,000 clones listed, roughly 70% were seen once; the top ten hold 2.5% to 3.5%. Study-level points and caveats: As a later analysis revealed, most CMV-associated TCR beta chains appeared HLA-restricted. Segments of the TCR beta V type were, in most cases, productive about 87% or about 30% of the time in an earlier analysis.

This clonotype was obtained from a woman between 50 and 59 years old in good health and CMV-seropositive. The chain employs TRBV5-4 and TRBJ2-3, with 9 bases identical to TRBD2. The material sequenced was PBMCs. CDR3 nucleotide sequence: TGTGCCAGCAGCTTGGGCAGCGGGGGGAACACAGATACGCAGTATTTT. Protein: CASSLGSGGNTDTQYF. Combining the CDR3 with reference TRBV5-4 and TRBJ2-3 gives the whole variable domain ETGVTQSPTHLIKTRGQQVTLRCSSQSGHNTVSWYQQALGQGPQFIFQYYREEENGRGNFPPRFSGLQFPNYSSELNVNALELDDSALYLCASSLGSGGNTDTQYFGPGTRLTVL.